The present entry profiles one T cell receptor beta chain with its context. Its target is not known. Assay: immunoSEQ multiplex PCR; the TCRdb copy retains only in-frame clones and omits some. The table shows 37,000 or so clones, with approximately 86% occurring only once. This record comes from a study of T cells in narcolepsy. Study-level points and caveats: Same-patient CSF and blood CD4+ T cell clonotypes included HCRT-specific and TRIB2-specific autoreactive ones. No autoreactive T cell clone sequences appeared in some memory CD4+ repertoires.

Trimming removed 5 bases from V and 7 bases from J; junction bases left unmatched: 8. Germline V CDR1 and CDR2: MDHEN, SYDVKM. CDR3 length: 14 residues. The gene calls are TRBV28 and TRBJ1-5; TRBD1 aligns across 7 bases. Sequenced material: CD45RA- memory CD4+ T cells from PBMCs. This clonotype was obtained from a human donor with narcolepsy. The CDR3 DNA is TGTGCCAGCAGTCTCCTGGGACAGCTACAGCCCCAGCATTTT. Encoded protein: CASSLLGQLQPQHF.